This passage covers 11 T cell receptor beta chains from one sample sequenced in a study of T-cell memory formation after mild COVID-19. Using its own MiXCR run on the 5' RACE reads, TCRdb lists one record per CDR3 protein. The sample shows 530,000 or so distinct CDR3 sequences, approximately 15% of them seen only once. Source material: PBMCs or a T cell subset sorted from them (not recorded which). Source of these receptors: an adult woman who had mild COVID-19 (a few samples of this study predate the infection). Cell type and time point are not known.

The V call is TRBV7-2, the J call TRBJ2-2; D not resolved. The CDR3 has 12 amino acids. Germline assignment: CDR1 SGHTA and CDR2 FQGNSA. V dropped 10 bases and J dropped 2 bases, with 8 bases sitting between them. CDR3 nucleotides: TGTGCCACCAGAACAAACACCGGGGAGCTGTTTTTT. It codes for CATRTNTGELFF.

This clonotype was detected ten times or more. J is TRBJ2-1 and V is TRBV5-6; 11 bases match TRBD2. Looked up from germline, CDR1 is SGHDT and CDR2 is YYEEEE. J was trimmed by 4 bases and V by 4 bases; bases with no gene match: 13. This CDR3 is built from 18 residues. CDR3 loop: CASSLIAGGPAAYNEQFF. The CDR3 DNA reads TGTGCCAGCAGCCTTATAGCGGGGGGGCCAGCTGCATACAATGAGCAGTTCTTC.

This clonotype has a handful of counts. V and J are TRBV12-3 or TRBV12-4 and TRBJ2-1; 9 bases map to TRBD2. The CDR3 spans 15 residues. The ends lost 6 bases at V and 6 bases at J; junction bases unmatched: 9. As DNA, the CDR3 is TGTGCCAGCAGAGGGAGCAGCGGGGGGTTCAATGAGCAGTTCTTC. Its protein is CASRGSSGGFNEQFF.

This clonotype appeared a few times. V and J are TRBV6-1 and TRBJ1-5; 7 positions match TRBD1. The V segment lost 1 base and the J segment 3 bases; nucleotides outside the gene matches: 3. Germline CDR1 is MNHNS and CDR2 is SASEGT. The CDR3 loop spans 15 amino acids. In nucleotides, the CDR3 is TGTGCCAGCAGTGAAGGGACAGGAAACAATCAGCCCCAGCATTTT. It yields the protein CASSEGTGNNQPQHF.

This clonotype was recorded a few times. The chain joins TRBV6-1 to TRBJ1-1, with 7 bases identical to TRBD1. This CDR3 comprises 16 residues. Unmatched junction bases numbered 11, after V lost 6 bases and J lost 1 base. The germline gives CDR1 MNHNS, CDR2 SASEGT. This CDR3 reads CASRTAPGTANTEAFF. The CDR3 region has the DNA TGTGCCAGCAGAACCGCCCCCGGGACAGCGAACACTGAAGCTTTCTTT.

The chain employs TRBV5-5 and TRBJ2-3; 8 bases agree with TRBD1. Per the germline V gene, CDR1 is SGHKS and CDR2 is YYEKEE (reference sequence). Germline trimming cut 3 bases from V and 6 bases from J; bases unmatched to any gene: 12. This CDR3 has 16 amino acids. In DNA, the CDR3 is TGTGCCAGCAGCTGGGGGCAGGGGGCCCCCAAGGATACGCAGTATTTT. Translated, it gives CASSWGQGAPKDTQYF.

This clonotype was counted only a few times. The J gene is TRBJ1-3, the V gene TRBV9, with 12 bases that match TRBD1. This CDR3 has 15 residues. V shed 3 bases, J shed 4 bases, and the junction held 2 bases outside the gene matches. Per the germline V gene, CDR1 is SGDLS and CDR2 is YYNGEE. The CDR3 sequence: CASSEGQGAGNTIYF. In nucleotides, the CDR3 is TGTGCCAGCAGCGAGGGACAGGGGGCGGGAAACACCATATATTTT. The whole variable domain, filled in from reference TRBV9 and TRBJ1-3, reads DSGVTQTPKHLITATGQRVTLRCSPRSGDLSVYWYQQSLDQGLQFLIQYYNGEERAKGNILERFSAQQFPDLHSELNLSSLELGDSALYFCASSEGQGAGNTIYFGEGSWLTVV.

DNA of the CDR3: TGCGCCAGCAGCCAAGGACTACTATTCAGTGATACGCAGTATTTT. This translates into CASSQGLLFSDTQYF. The V call is TRBV4-3, the J call TRBJ2-3, with D perhaps matching TRBD2 (5 bases). Trimming stripped 1 base from V and 6 bases from J, with 14 bases between. This CDR3 comprises 15 residues. In germline, CDR1 is LGHNA, CDR2 YSLEER.

This clonotype was seen ten or more times. The chain has TRBV12-3 or TRBV12-4 and TRBJ1-2; possibly TRBD1 for D (6 bases). This CDR3 spans 13 amino acids. The V end was cut by 1 base, the J end by 6 bases, with 9 bases between. The CDR3 region is CASSLGGDNGYTF. The CDR3 region has the DNA TGTGCCAGCAGTTTAGGAGGGGACAATGGCTACACCTTC.

V is TRBV7-9 and J is TRBJ1-5; 7 nucleotides agree with TRBD1. The germline gives CDR1 SEHNR, CDR2 FQNEAQ (reference sequence). Unmatched junction bases numbered 6, after V lost 5 bases and J lost 2 bases. The CDR3 length is 15 residues. CDR3 coding DNA: TGTGCCAGCAGCCGAACAGGGGTGGGCAATCAGCCCCAGCATTTT. It encodes CASSRTGVGNQPQHF.

This clonotype appeared a few times. The gene calls are TRBV7-2 and TRBJ2-5; tentatively, D is TRBD1 (5 bases). The CDR3 has 14 amino acids. The V and J ends lost 1 base and 3 bases respectively, with 9 bases between them. CDR1 and CDR2 from the germline V gene are SGHTA and FQGNSA. Here the CDR3 DNA reads TGTGCCAGCAGCTTAGTGACAGCAGAAGAGACCCAGTACTTC. This gives the protein CASSLVTAEETQYF. The variable domain in full, with the rest retrieved from reference TRBV7-2 and TRBJ2-5, is GAGVSQSPSNKVTEKGKDVELRCDPISGHTALYWYRQSLGQGLEFLIYFQGNSAPDKSGLPSDRFSAERTGGSVSTLTIQRTQQEDSAVYLCASSLVTAEETQYFGPGTRLLVL.